This T cell receptor (beta chain) came from a study of beta chain features in type 1 diabetes. Study-wide findings and caveats: Patients with Type 1 diabetes showed moderately but significantly shorter TCRB CDR3s in all four CD4+ subsets. Cells carrying high TCR expression could end up over-represented when cDNA is sequenced.

Germline V gene sequence: CDR1 SSHAT, CDR2 FNYEAQ (reference sequence). CDR3 length equals 15 residues. In regard to this clone: Its specificity is unknown. The junction and the germline gene differ at one end; a read error may be behind it.

Sequencing targeted expressed TCRB transcripts, as all isolated RNA had been reverse transcribed. TCRdb keeps only in-frame clones here, not all; method: immunoSEQ multiplex PCR. This table has around 110,000 clones, 16% appearing once. The authors took one heparinised blood draw, averaging approximately 120 mL, from each donor. The authors obtained over 95% purity in all sorted populations. The chain is built from TRBV7-7 and TRBJ2-5, with TRBD1 matching 9 bases. The receptor was derived from a young man with type 1 diabetes. Material for sequencing was central memory CD4+ T cells from blood. CDR3 sequence: CASSQSTGGQETQYF. The CDR3 nucleotides are TGTGCTAGCAGCCAATCGACAGGGGGCCAAGAGACCCAGTACTTC.